The clone carrying this T cell receptor (beta chain) was seen more than once but under ten times. Its antigen is still unknown. The junction does not match germline at one end; this may be a read error. This CDR3 contains 12 residues. CDR1 and CDR2 from the germline V gene are MNHNS and SASEGT. These data are taken from a study of OX40 agonist ivuxolimab in advanced cancers. Whole-study results and caveats: It was also the case that some nonresponders had low normalized T-cell clonal expansion.

This table comes from immunoSEQ multiplex PCR, and its TCRdb copy is limited to in-frame clones, with some not included. The sample records 65,000 to 90,000 clones, about 82% being singletons. Material: CD4+ or CD8+ T cells sorted from blood, obtained in a trial of the OX40 agonist ivuxolimab. The chain links TRBV6-1 to TRBJ1-3, with 9 bases aligning to TRBD1. This clonotype was obtained from an adult with an advanced solid tumor such as melanoma, head and neck, liver or kidney cancer. CDR3 region: CASSEAQRDRVF. The CDR3 DNA follows: TGTGCCAGCAGTGAAGCGCAGAGGGACAGGGTTTTT.